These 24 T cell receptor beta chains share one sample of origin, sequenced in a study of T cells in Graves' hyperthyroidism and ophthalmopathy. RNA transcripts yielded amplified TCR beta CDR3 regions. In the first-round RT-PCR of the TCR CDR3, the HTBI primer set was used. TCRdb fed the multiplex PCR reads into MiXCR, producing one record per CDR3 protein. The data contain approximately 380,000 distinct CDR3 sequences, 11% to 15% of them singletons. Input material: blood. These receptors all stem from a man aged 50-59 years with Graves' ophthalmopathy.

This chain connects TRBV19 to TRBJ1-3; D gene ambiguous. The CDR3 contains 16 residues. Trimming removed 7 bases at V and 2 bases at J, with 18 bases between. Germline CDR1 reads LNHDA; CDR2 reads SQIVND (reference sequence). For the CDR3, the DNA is TGTGCCAGTACCTCCTTTCTTATGGGAACTGGAAACACCATATATTTT. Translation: CASTSFLMGTGNTIYF.

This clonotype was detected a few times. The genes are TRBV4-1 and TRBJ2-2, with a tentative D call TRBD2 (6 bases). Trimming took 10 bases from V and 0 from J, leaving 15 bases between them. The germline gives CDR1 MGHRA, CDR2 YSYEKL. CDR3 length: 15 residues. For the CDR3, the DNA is TGCGCCACCCGTGGGGCTAGCGCGAACACCGGGGAGCTGTTTTTT. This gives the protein CATRGASANTGELFF.

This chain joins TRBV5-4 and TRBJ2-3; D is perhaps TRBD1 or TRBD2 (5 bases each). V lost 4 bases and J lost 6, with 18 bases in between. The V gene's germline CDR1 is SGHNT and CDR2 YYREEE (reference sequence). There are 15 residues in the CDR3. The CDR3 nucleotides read TGTGCCAGCAGCCGCCGGCCCAGGGACGGTGATACGCAGTATTTT. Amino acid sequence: CASSRRPRDGDTQYF.

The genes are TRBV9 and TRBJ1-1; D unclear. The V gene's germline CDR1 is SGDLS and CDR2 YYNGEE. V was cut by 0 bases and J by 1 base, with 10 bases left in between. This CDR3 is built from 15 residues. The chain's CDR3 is CASSVVSASNTEAFF. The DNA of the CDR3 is TGTGCCAGCAGCGTAGTGTCAGCATCGAACACTGAAGCTTTCTTT.

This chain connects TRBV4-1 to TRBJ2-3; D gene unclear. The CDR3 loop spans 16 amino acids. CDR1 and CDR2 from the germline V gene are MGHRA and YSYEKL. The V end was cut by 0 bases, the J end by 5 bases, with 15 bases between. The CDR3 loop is CASSQDSEREGDTQYF. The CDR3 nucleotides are TGCGCCAGCAGCCAAGATTCGGAGCGAGAAGGAGATACGCAGTATTTT.

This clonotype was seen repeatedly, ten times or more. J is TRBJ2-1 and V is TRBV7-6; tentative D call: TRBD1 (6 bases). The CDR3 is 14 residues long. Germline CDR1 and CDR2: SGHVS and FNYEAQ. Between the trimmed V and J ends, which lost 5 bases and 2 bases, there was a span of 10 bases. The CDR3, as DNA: TGTGCCAGCAGCAAAGGGACAACCTACAATGAGCAGTTCTTC. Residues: CASSKGTTYNEQFF.

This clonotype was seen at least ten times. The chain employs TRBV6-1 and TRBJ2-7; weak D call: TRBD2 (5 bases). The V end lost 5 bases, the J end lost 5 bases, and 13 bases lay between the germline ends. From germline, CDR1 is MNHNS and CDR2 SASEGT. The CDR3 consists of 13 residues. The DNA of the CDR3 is TGTGCCAGCAGTTACGGGGAGAGCGACGAGCAGTACTTC. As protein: CASSYGESDEQYF.

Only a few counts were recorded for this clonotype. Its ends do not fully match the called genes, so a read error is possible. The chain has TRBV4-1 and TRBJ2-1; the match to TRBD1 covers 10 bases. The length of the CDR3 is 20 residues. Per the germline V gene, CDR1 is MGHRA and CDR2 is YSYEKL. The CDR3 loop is CASSQGSAMSGTGVYNEQLF. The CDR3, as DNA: TGCGCCAGCAGCCAAGGATCAGCAATGTCCGGGACAGGGGTTTACAATGAGCAGCTCTTC.

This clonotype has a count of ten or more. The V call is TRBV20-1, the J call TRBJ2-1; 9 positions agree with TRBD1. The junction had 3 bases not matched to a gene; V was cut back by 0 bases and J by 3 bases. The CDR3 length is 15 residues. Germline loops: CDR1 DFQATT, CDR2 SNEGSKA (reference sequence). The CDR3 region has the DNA TGCAGTGCTAGAGACTTGGGACAGGGCTACAATGAGCAGTTCTTC. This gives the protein CSARDLGQGYNEQFF.

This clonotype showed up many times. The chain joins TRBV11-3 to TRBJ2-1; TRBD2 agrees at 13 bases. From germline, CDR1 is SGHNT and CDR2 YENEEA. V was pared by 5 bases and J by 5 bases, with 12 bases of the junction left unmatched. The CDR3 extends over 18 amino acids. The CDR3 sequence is CASSRRTSGREGDNEQFF. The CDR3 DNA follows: TGTGCCAGCAGCCGACGGACTAGCGGGAGAGAGGGGGACAATGAGCAGTTCTTC.

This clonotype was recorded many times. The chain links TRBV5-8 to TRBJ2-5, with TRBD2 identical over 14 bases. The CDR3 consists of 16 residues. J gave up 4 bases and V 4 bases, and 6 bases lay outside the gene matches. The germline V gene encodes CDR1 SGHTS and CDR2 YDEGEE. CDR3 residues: CASSQGLAGVRETQYF. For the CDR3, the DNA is TGTGCCAGCAGCCAGGGACTAGCGGGAGTCAGAGAGACCCAGTACTTC.

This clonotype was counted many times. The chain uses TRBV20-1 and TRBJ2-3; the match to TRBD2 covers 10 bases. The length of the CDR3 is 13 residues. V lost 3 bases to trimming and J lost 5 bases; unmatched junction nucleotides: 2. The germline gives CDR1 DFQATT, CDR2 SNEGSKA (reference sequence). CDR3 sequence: CSASLAGEDTQYF. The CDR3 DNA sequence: TGCAGTGCTAGCCTAGCGGGAGAAGATACGCAGTATTTT.

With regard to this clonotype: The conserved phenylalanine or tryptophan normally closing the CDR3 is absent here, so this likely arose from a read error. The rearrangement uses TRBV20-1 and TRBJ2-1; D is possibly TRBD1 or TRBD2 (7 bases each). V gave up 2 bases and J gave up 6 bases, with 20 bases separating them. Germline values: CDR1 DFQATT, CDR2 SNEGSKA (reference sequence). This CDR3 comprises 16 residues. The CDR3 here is CSARLTVRGRVNEQFL. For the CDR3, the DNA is TGCAGTGCTAGACTAACCGTCAGGGGGAGGGTCAATGAGCAGTTCCTC.

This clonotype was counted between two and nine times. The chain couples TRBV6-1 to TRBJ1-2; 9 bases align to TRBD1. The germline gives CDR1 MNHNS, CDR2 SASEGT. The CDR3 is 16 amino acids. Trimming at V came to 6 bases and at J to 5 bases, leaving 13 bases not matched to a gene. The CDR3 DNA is TGTGCCAGCAGCGTACTAGGGACAGGGCTTTTGTATGGCTACACCTTC. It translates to CASSVLGTGLLYGYTF.

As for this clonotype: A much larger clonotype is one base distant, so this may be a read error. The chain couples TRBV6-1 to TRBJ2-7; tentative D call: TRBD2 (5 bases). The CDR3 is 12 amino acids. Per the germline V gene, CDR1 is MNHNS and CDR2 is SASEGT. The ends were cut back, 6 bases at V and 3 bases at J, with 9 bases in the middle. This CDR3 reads CASSQTNYEQYF. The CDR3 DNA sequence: TGTGCCAGCAGCCAGACTAACTACGAGCAGTACTTC.

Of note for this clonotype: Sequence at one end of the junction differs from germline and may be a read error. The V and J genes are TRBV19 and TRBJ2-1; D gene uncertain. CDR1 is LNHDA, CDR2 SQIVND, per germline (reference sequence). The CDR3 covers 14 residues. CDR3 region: CASSMFRENRERFF. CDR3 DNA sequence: TGTGCCAGTAGTATGTTCCGCGAGAACCGTGAGCGGTTCTTC.

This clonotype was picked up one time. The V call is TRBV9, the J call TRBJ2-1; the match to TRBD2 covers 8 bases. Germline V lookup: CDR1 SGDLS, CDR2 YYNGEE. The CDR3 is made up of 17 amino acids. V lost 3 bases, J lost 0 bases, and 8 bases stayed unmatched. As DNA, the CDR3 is TGTGCCAGCAGCGACACTAGCGGAGCAAGCTCCTACAATGAGCAGTTCTTC. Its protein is CASSDTSGASSYNEQFF.

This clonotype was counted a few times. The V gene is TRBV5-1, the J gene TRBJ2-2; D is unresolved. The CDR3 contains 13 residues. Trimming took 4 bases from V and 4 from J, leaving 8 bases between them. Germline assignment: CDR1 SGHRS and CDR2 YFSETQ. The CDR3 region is CASSPTSTGELFF. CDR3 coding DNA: TGCGCCAGCAGCCCTACCTCCACCGGGGAGCTGTTTTTT.

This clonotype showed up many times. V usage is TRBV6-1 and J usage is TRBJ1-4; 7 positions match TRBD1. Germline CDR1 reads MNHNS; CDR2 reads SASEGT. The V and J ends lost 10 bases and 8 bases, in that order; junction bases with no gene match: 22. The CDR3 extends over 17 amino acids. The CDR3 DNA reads TGTGCCACCAGAGACAGACAGGGATCTGGGTTTGGGGAAAAACTGTTTTTT. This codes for CATRDRQGSGFGEKLFF.

The CDR3, as DNA: TGTGCCAGCAGCTCGACAACGTCGGTAGCTGAAGCTTTCTTT. This translates into CASSSTTSVAEAFF. The genes are TRBV7-3 and TRBJ1-1; D unresolved. The length of the CDR3 is 14 residues. Germline V gives CDR1 SGHTA, CDR2 FQGTGA. V dropped 4 bases and J dropped 6 bases, with 15 bases sitting between them. Filled out from reference TRBV7-3 and TRBJ1-1, the complete variable domain reads GAGVSQTPSNKVTEKGKYVELRCDPISGHTALYWYRQSLGQGPEFLIYFQGTGAADDSGLPNDRFFAVRPEGSVSTLKIQRTERGDSAVYLCASSSTTSVAEAFFGQGTRLTVV.

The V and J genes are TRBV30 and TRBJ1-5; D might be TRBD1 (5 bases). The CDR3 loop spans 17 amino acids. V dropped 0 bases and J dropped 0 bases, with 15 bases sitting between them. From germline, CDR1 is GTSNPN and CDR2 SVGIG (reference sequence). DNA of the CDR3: TGTGCCTGGAGTGTAACTCGGGGCCCCTATAGCAATCAGCCCCAGCATTTT. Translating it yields CAWSVTRGPYSNQPQHF.

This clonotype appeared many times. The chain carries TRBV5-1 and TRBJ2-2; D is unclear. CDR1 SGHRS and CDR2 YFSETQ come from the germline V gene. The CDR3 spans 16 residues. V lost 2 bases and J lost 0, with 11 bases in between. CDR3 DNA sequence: TGCGCCAGCAGCTTCTTTTCAGGACCGAACACCGGGGAGCTGTTTTTT. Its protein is CASSFFSGPNTGELFF.

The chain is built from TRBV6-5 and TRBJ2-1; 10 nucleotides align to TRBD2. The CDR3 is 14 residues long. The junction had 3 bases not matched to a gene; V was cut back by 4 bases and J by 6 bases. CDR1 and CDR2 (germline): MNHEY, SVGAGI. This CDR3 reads CASSSLAGVNEQFF. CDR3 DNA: TGTGCCAGCAGTTCCCTAGCGGGAGTCAATGAGCAGTTCTTC.

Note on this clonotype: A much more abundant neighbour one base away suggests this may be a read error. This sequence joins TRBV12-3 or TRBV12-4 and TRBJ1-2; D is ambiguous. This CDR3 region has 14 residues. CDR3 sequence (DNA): TGTGCCAGCGGTTTAATGAACCTTAACTATGGCTACACCTTC. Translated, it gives CASGLMNLNYGYTF.